Below are 30 T cell receptor beta chains sequenced from a single sample in a study of blood T cell repertoires in COVID-19. Only in-frame clones appear in the TCRdb table, and some are missing; sequencing was by immunoSEQ multiplex PCR. The sample shows about 370,000 clones, around 90% of them seen only once. The sample comprised peripheral blood. Source of these receptors: a man aged 18 to 35 with active or convalescent COVID-19.

The chain is built from TRBV7-2 and TRBJ1-1, with 10 bases fitting TRBD1. Germline values: CDR1 SGHTA, CDR2 FQGNSA. Trimming removed 5 bases from V and 7 bases from J; junction bases left unmatched: 4. This CDR3 contains 13 residues. CDR3: CASSRGTGDEAFF. Written as DNA, the CDR3 is TGTGCCAGCAGCCGGGGGACAGGGGATGAAGCTTTCTTT.

The chain combines TRBV28 with TRBJ2-7; TRBD2 matches 7 bases. The germline V gene encodes CDR1 MDHEN and CDR2 SYDVKM. The CDR3 has 15 amino acids. The trim removed 6 bases at V and 5 bases at J, leaving 13 bases unmatched. This CDR3 reads CASSLGGEGLDEQYF. The CDR3 coding sequence is TGTGCCAGCAGCCTCGGTGGGGAGGGCCTGGACGAGCAGTACTTC.

V usage is TRBV19 and J usage is TRBJ1-1; D perhaps matches TRBD1 (6 bases). CDR1 and CDR2 from the germline V gene are LNHDA and SQIVND (reference sequence). With 10 bases removed from V and 3 bases from J, the gap between germline ends came to 9 bases. The CDR3 extends over 11 amino acids. The CDR3, as DNA: TGTGCCATCCAGGGGTACACTGAAGCTTTCTTT. It is translated as CAIQGYTEAFF.

V gene TRBV12-5 combines with J gene TRBJ1-1; no definite D call. Trimming removed 1 base from V and 4 bases from J, with 13 bases in between. From germline, CDR1 is LGHNT and CDR2 FRNRAP. The CDR3 contains 15 residues. The CDR3 DNA follows: TGTGCTAGTGGTTTGGCGGGGTCGAGGAGCACTGAAGCTTTCTTT. It translates to CASGLAGSRSTEAFF.

The V and J genes are TRBV6-5 and TRBJ2-7, with D maybe TRBD2 (5 bases). Per germline, CDR1 MNHEY and CDR2 SVGAGI. V was clipped by 7 bases and J by 1 base, with 17 bases between them. This CDR3 is 15 amino acids long. Here the CDR3 reads CASTMGASSSYEQYF. In nucleotides, the CDR3 is TGTGCCAGCACCATGGGCGCTAGCAGTTCCTACGAGCAGTACTTC.

This clone was counted between two and nine times. This sequence joins TRBV2 and TRBJ2-7; no reliable D call. V gave up 6 bases and J gave up 3 bases, with 15 bases separating them. Germline V gives CDR1 SNHLY, CDR2 FYNNEI. The CDR3 loop spans 14 amino acids. The CDR3 loop is CASRSRLMNYEQYF. In DNA, the CDR3 is TGTGCCAGCAGGTCGCGGTTAATGAACTACGAGCAGTACTTC.

This clone was recorded once. Additional DNA sequences in this sample encode the identical CDR3. The gene calls are TRBV6-5 and TRBJ2-2, with D perhaps matching TRBD2 (7 bases). This CDR3 has 15 amino acids. V was shortened by 2 bases and J by 4 bases, with 11 bases between the two germline ends. The germline CDR1 and CDR2 sequences are MNHEY and SVGAGI. CDR3 in DNA: TGTGCCAGCAGTTACGGAAGGGGGGGCACCGGGGAGCTGTTTTTT. This gives the protein CASSYGRGGTGELFF.

There are a few counts of this clone. V and J are TRBV10-3 and TRBJ2-7; D is perhaps TRBD1 (6 bases). The V end was cut by 2 bases, the J end by 3 bases, with 17 bases between. CDR3 length: 16 residues. Germline lookup yields CDR1 ENHRY and CDR2 SYGVKD. CDR3 amino acids: CAISEPQGTSLYEQYF. Here the CDR3 DNA reads TGTGCCATCAGTGAGCCCCAGGGGACCAGCCTCTACGAGCAGTACTTC.

The chain links TRBV2 to TRBJ2-7; 10 bases map to TRBD1. The CDR3 runs 16 residues. CDR1 and CDR2 (germline): SNHLY, FYNNEI. V lost 6 bases, J lost 0 bases, and 8 bases stayed unmatched. Here the CDR3 reads CASRETDRGLSYEQYF. The CDR3, as DNA: TGTGCCAGCAGAGAAACTGACAGGGGGCTCTCCTACGAGCAGTACTTC.

This chain connects TRBV27 to TRBJ2-7; 8 bases map to TRBD1. The CDR3 is made up of 14 amino acids. Germline assignment: CDR1 MNHEY and CDR2 SMNVEV (reference sequence). V was clipped by 6 bases and J by 6 bases; unmatched bases: 10. CDR3 region: CASSFSGRGLEQYF. In DNA form, the CDR3 reads TGTGCCAGCAGCTTCTCGGGCAGGGGGCTCGAGCAGTACTTC.

V usage is TRBV6-5 and J usage is TRBJ2-1, with D unresolved. Trimming pared 2 bases from V and 9 bases from J, leaving 8 bases between. Germline V CDR1 and CDR2: MNHEY, SVGAGI. The length of the CDR3 is 12 residues. DNA for the CDR3: TGTGCCAGCAGTTACGTCGGGTCTGAGCAGTTCTTC. This encodes CASSYVGSEQFF.

The V call is TRBV7-8, the J call TRBJ2-2, with TRBD1 matching over 7 bases. The CDR3 runs 13 residues. V dropped 4 bases and J dropped 10; count of bases not matched to a gene: 6. CDR1 SGHVS and CDR2 FQNEAQ come from the germline V gene. In DNA, the CDR3 is TGTGCCAGCAGCTCGACAGGGAAGGCGGAGCTGTTTTTT. Its translation: CASSSTGKAELFF.

The chain uses TRBV4-3 and TRBJ1-6; 8 nucleotides match TRBD1. The germline gives CDR1 LGHNA, CDR2 YSLEER. Trimming took 2 bases from V and 1 from J; bases not matched to a gene: 1. The CDR3 consists of 16 residues. The CDR3 reads CASSQRDRSYNSPLHF. CDR3 bases: TGCGCCAGCAGCCAAAGGGACAGGTCCTATAATTCACCCCTCCACTTT.

The J gene is TRBJ2-2, the V gene TRBV3-1 (or the pseudogene TRBV3-2); the D is unclear. The length of the CDR3 is 11 residues. V lost 4 bases and J lost 7, with 4 bases in between. Germline assignment: CDR1 LGHDT and CDR2 YNNKEL (reference sequence). CDR3 sequence reads: CASSRSGELFF. The CDR3 DNA reads as TGTGCCAGCAGCCGGAGCGGGGAGCTGTTTTTT.

The chain is built from TRBV2 and TRBJ1-2; 7 nucleotides align to TRBD1. Germline assignment: CDR1 SNHLY and CDR2 FYNNEI. The CDR3 runs 16 residues. Germline trimming cut 2 bases from V and 2 bases from J; bases unmatched to any gene: 8. CDR3 loop: CASSEFFPDRNYGYTF. The CDR3 region has the DNA TGTGCCAGCAGTGAATTCTTCCCGGACAGGAACTATGGCTACACCTTC.

The chain uses TRBV5-5 and TRBJ1-2; TRBD1 aligns across 12 bases. The CDR3 is 14 residues long. The germline gives CDR1 SGHKS, CDR2 YYEKEE (reference sequence). J gave up 8 bases and V 3 bases, and 5 bases lay outside the gene matches. The CDR3 DNA reads TGTGCCAGCAGCTCGGGACAGGGGGCGGGAGGCTACACCTTC. The encoded protein is CASSSGQGAGGYTF.

The chain joins TRBV5-1 to TRBJ1-1, with 7 bases fitting TRBD1. The CDR3 has 11 amino acids. CDR1 SGHRS and CDR2 YFSETQ come from the germline V gene. V dropped 6 bases and J dropped 6; count of bases not matched to a gene: 2. CDR3 DNA sequence: TGCGCCAGCAAACAGGGGTCTGAAGCTTTCTTT. Its protein is CASKQGSEAFF.

The V gene is TRBV2, the J gene TRBJ2-7; tentative D call: TRBD2 (6 bases). Per germline, CDR1 SNHLY and CDR2 FYNNEI. This CDR3 region has 15 residues. The V gene lost 3 bases and the J gene lost 1 base, with 13 bases spanning the gap. The CDR3 region is CASSDAAGISYEQYF. CDR3 bases: TGTGCCAGCAGTGATGCAGCGGGTATTTCCTACGAGCAGTACTTC.

Comment on this clone: Within the sample, other DNA sequences also encode this same CDR3. The rearrangement uses TRBV24-1 and TRBJ1-5; no clear D. From germline, CDR1 is KGHDR and CDR2 SFDVKD. This CDR3 comprises 13 residues. V dropped 4 bases and J dropped 0 bases, with 3 bases sitting between them. Written as DNA, the CDR3 is TGTGCCACCAGTGACCGTAGCAATCAGCCCCAGCATTTT. Its protein is CATSDRSNQPQHF.

This chain links TRBV7-8 with TRBJ1-1, with D uncertain. The CDR3 has 16 amino acids. V was shortened by 0 bases and J by 1 base, with 12 bases between the two germline ends. Germline V CDR1 and CDR2: SGHVS, FQNEAQ. The CDR3 sequence is CASSLAPGMANTEAFF. CDR3 sequence (DNA): TGTGCCAGCAGCTTAGCGCCGGGGATGGCGAACACTGAAGCTTTCTTT. The variable domain in full, with the rest retrieved from reference TRBV7-8 and TRBJ1-1, is GAGVSQSPRYKVAKRGQDVALRCDPISGHVSLFWYQQALGQGPEFLTYFQNEAQLDKSGLPSDRFFAERPEGSVSTLKIQRTQQEDSAVYLCASSLAPGMANTEAFFGQGTRLTVV.

This clone appeared a single time. At the DNA level, this CDR3 is encoded by other sequences in the same sample as well. The chain has TRBV7-9 and TRBJ1-4; tentatively, D is TRBD1 (6 bases). This CDR3 is built from 14 residues. The germline gives CDR1 SEHNR, CDR2 FQNEAQ (reference sequence). Trimming stripped 5 bases from V and 6 bases from J, with 13 bases between. The CDR3 nucleotides are TGTGCCAGCAGCCCACAGGGAGCAGATGAAAAACTGTTTTTT. Translated, it gives CASSPQGADEKLFF.

This sequence joins TRBV15 and TRBJ2-1; TRBD1 aligns across 8 bases. CDR1 and CDR2 (germline): LNHNV, YYDKDF (reference sequence). With 3 bases clipped from V and 3 bases from J, the junction kept 7 bases outside the gene matches. The CDR3 loop spans 16 amino acids. CDR3 sequence: CATSSSGTGVYNEQFF. The CDR3 nucleotides read TGTGCCACCAGCAGCTCCGGGACAGGAGTCTACAATGAGCAGTTCTTC.

The chain links TRBV6-2 or TRBV6-3 to TRBJ2-1; 10 bases line up with TRBD2. Germline assignment: CDR1 MNHEY and CDR2 SVGEGT. Trimming removed 4 bases from V and 5 bases from J; junction bases left unmatched: 8. CDR3 length: 16 residues. The CDR3 bases are TGTGCCAGCAGTTTCCTAGCGGGAGAGTCCCACAATGAGCAGTTCTTC. It codes for CASSFLAGESHNEQFF.

The rearrangement joins TRBV6-1 to TRBJ1-3, with unresolved D. Germline lookup yields CDR1 MNHNS and CDR2 SASEGT. The CDR3 contains 16 residues. V was shortened by 2 bases and J by 0 bases, with 11 bases between the two germline ends. The CDR3 spells CASSEILPYSGNTIYF. CDR3 coding DNA: TGTGCCAGCAGTGAAATACTGCCCTACTCTGGAAACACCATATATTTT.

Written as DNA, the CDR3 is TGTGCCAGCAGTCCGGAGAGGGTCTATGGCTACACCTTC. Amino acids: CASSPERVYGYTF. The chain combines TRBV28 with TRBJ1-2, with D unclear. Germline lookup yields CDR1 MDHEN and CDR2 SYDVKM. With 5 bases removed from V and 4 bases from J, the gap between germline ends came to 11 bases. The CDR3 spans 13 residues.

Details on this clone: The same CDR3 can be traced to other DNA sequences in this sample. The V call is TRBV6-5, the J call TRBJ1-1; D is ambiguous. Germline V CDR1 and CDR2: MNHEY, SVGAGI. The CDR3 has 13 amino acids. V was shortened by 6 bases and J by 0 bases, with 8 bases between the two germline ends. CDR3 sequence (DNA): TGTGCCAGCAGGCGAGCCTTGAACACTGAAGCTTTCTTT. It translates to CASRRALNTEAFF.

The chain combines TRBV28 with TRBJ2-5; 7 positions match TRBD1. Trimming cost V 1 base and J 5 bases; bases outside gene matches: 10. The germline CDR1 and CDR2 sequences are MDHEN and SYDVKM. The CDR3 is 16 amino acids. This CDR3 is CASSLLRGPYRETQYF. As DNA, the CDR3 is TGTGCCAGCAGTTTATTGAGGGGGCCCTACAGGGAGACCCAGTACTTC.

This chain links TRBV11-1 with TRBJ1-1; TRBD1 agrees at 10 bases. The length of the CDR3 is 15 residues. Germline CDR1 SGHAT, CDR2 FQDESV (reference sequence). V shed 1 base and J 4 bases; nucleotides not matched to a gene: 3. CDR3 nucleotides: TGTGCCAGCAGCTTAGGGACAGGGGGTATCACTGAAGCTTTCTTT. This sequence encodes CASSLGTGGITEAFF.

The rearrangement uses TRBV28 and TRBJ1-4; TRBD1 matches 7 bases. The CDR3 contains 15 residues. V shed 6 bases, J shed 5 bases, and the junction held 9 bases outside the gene matches. CDR1 is MDHEN, CDR2 SYDVKM, per germline. DNA of the CDR3: TGTGCCAGCAGCTCCTCCGGGACAGCAAATGAAAAACTGTTTTTT. It translates to CASSSSGTANEKLFF. Combining the CDR3 with reference TRBV28 and TRBJ1-4 gives the whole variable domain DVKVTQSSRYLVKRTGEKVFLECVQDMDHENMFWYRQDPGLGLRLIYFSYDVKMKEKGDIPEGYSVSREKKERFSLILESASTNQTSMYLCASSSSGTANEKLFFGSGTQLSVL.

The chain uses TRBV28 and TRBJ2-3; 9 bases line up with TRBD2. The CDR3 loop spans 14 amino acids. CDR1 MDHEN and CDR2 SYDVKM come from the germline V gene. The trim removed 7 bases at V and 5 bases at J, leaving 7 bases unmatched. The CDR3 region is CASTIAGARDTQYF. CDR3 bases: TGTGCCAGCACCATAGCGGGGGCCAGAGATACGCAGTATTTT. Complete variable domain (other parts from reference TRBV28 and TRBJ2-3): DVKVTQSSRYLVKRTGEKVFLECVQDMDHENMFWYRQDPGLGLRLIYFSYDVKMKEKGDIPEGYSVSREKKERFSLILESASTNQTSMYLCASTIAGARDTQYFGPGTRLTVL.